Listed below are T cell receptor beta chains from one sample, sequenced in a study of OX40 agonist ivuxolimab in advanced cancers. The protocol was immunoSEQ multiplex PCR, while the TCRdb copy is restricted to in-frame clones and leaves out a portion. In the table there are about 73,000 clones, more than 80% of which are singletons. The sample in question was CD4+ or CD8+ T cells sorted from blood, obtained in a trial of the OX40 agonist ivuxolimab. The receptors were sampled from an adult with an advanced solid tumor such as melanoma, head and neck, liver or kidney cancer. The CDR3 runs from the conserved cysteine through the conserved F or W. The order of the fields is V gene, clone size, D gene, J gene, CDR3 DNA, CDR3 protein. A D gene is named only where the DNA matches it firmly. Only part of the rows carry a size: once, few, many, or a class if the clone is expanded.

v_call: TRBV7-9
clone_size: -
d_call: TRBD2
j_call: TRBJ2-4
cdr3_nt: TGTGCCAGCAGCTTCCCGCTAGCGGGAGCCAAGTCAGCCAAAAACATTCAGTACTTC
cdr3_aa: CASSFPLAGAKSAKNIQYF

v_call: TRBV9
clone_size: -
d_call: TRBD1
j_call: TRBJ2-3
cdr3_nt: TGTGCCAGCAGCCGGGACAGGGAGATTGTCACAGATACGCAGTATTTT
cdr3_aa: CASSRDREIVTDTQYF

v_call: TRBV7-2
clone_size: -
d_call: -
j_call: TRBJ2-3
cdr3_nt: TGTGCCAGCAGCTGGGGGGGCACAGATACGCAGTATTTT
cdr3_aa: CASSWGGTDTQYF

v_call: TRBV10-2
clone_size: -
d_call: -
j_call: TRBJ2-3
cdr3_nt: TGCGCCAGCAGACAGACTAGCACAGATACGCAGTATTTT
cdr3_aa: CASRQTSTDTQYF

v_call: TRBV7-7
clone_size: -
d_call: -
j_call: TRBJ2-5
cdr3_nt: TGTGCTAGCAGCTTAGCGGTGGCCGGTCAGACCCAGTACTTC
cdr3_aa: CASSLAVAGQTQYF

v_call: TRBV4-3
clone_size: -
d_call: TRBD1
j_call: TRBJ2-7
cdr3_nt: TGCGCCAGCAGCCAAGATGGGACAGGGTCCTACGAGCAGTACTTC
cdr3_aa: CASSQDGTGSYEQYF

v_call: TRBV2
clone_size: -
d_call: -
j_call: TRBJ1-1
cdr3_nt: TGTGCCAGCAGTGAATCCGGGGGTGGTGCTTTCTTT
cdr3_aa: CASSESGGGAFF

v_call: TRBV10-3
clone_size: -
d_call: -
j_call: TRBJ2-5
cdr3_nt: TGTGCCATCAGTTATGAGCAAGAGACCCAGTACTTC
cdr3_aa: CAISYEQETQYF

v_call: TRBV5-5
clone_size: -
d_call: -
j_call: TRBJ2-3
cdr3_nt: TGTGCCAGCAGCTTGACCACACGCACAGATACGCAGTATTTT
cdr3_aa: CASSLTTRTDTQYF

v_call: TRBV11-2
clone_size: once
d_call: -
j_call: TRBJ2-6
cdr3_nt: TGTGCCAGCAGCTTTTCCGACGCTGGGGCCAACGTCCTGACTTTC
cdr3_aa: CASSFSDAGANVLTF

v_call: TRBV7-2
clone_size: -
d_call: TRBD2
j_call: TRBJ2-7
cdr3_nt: TGTGCCAGCAGCTTGTCTAGCGGGGCGCTTGAGCAGTACTTC
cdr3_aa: CASSLSSGALEQYF

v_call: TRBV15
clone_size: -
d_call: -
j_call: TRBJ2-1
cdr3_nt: TGTGCCACCAGCAGAGATTGGGCACAGATTGAAGGGTCCTACAATGAGCAGTTCTTC
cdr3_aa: CATSRDWAQIEGSYNEQFF

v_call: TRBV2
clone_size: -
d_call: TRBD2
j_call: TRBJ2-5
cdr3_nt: TGTGCCAGCAGTGAGCTAGCGGGAGTACGAGAGACCCAGTACTTC
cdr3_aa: CASSELAGVRETQYF

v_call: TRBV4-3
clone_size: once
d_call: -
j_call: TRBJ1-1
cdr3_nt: TGCGCCAGCAGCCAAAGTACAGGTAACACTGAAGCTTTCTTT
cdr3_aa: CASSQSTGNTEAFF

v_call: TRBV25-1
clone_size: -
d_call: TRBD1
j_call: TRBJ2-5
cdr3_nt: TGTGCCAGCAGTCCAACCGGGACAGGGGGCCGAGAGACCCAGTACTTC
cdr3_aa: CASSPTGTGGRETQYF

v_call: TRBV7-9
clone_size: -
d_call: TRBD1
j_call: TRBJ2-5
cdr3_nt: TGTGCCAGCAGCAGATCCAGGGGGCGGACGGGGGAGACCCAGTACTTC
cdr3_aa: CASSRSRGRTGETQYF

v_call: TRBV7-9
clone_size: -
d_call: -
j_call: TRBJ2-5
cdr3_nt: TGTGCCAGCAGCCCGCGGGGCCAAAGGGGTTTGGAGACCCAGTACTTC
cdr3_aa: CASSPRGQRGLETQYF

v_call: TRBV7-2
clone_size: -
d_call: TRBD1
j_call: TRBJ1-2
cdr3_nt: TGTGCCAGCAGTCATGACAGGGGCGCTTCTGGCTACACCTTC
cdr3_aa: CASSHDRGASGYTF

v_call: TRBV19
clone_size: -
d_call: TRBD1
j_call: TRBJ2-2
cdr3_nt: TGTGCCAGTTCCAGGGTAGTGACAGGGGGTTCCGGGGAGCTGTTTTTT
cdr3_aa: CASSRVVTGGSGELFF

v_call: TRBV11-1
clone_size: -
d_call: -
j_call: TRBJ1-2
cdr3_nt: TGTGCCAGCAACTCCCTAGGGGCCTCTGGCTACACCTTC
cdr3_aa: CASNSLGASGYTF

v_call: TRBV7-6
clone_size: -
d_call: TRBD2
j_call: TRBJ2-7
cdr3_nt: TGTGCCAGCAGCTTATTCCCTAGCGGGAGTTACGAGCAGTACTTC
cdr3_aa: CASSLFPSGSYEQYF

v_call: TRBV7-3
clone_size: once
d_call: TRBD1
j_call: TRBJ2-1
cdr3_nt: TGTGCCAGCAGCGGGGGACAGGGCGACAATGAGCAGTTCTTC
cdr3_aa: CASSGGQGDNEQFF

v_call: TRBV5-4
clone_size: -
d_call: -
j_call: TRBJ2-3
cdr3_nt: TGTGCCAGCAGCTTGCGGACTGGCACAGATACGCAGTATTTT
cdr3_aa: CASSLRTGTDTQYF

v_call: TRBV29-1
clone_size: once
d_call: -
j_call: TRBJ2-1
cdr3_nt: TGCAGCGTTGCGGGACGGAGACCCTACAATGAGCAGTTCTTC
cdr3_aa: CSVAGRRPYNEQFF

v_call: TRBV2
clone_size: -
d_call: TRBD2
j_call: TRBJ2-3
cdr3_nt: TGTGCCAGCGGGACTAGCGGGAAGACGACAGATACGCAGTATTTT
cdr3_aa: CASGTSGKTTDTQYF

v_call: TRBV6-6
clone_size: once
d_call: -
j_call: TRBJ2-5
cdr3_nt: TGTGCCAGCAGTTTACAGGTCCAAGAGACCCAGTACTTC
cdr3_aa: CASSLQVQETQYF

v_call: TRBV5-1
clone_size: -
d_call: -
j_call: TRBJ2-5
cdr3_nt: TGCGCCAGCAGCTTGATCTCAGGCGGCGAGACCCAGTACTTC
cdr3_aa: CASSLISGGETQYF

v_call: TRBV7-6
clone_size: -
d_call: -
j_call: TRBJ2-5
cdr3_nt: TGTGCCAGCAGCTTAATAGGGGATGGTCCTGCCCACTTC
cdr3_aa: CASSLIGDGPAHF

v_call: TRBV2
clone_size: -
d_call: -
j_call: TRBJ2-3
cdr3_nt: TGTGCCAGCAGTTACGGGGGCAGCACAGATACGCAGTATTTT
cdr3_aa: CASSYGGSTDTQYF

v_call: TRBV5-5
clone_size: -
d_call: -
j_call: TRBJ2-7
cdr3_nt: TGTGCCAGCAGCTTCCCCATGAAAGAGCAGTACTTC
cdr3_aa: CASSFPMKEQYF

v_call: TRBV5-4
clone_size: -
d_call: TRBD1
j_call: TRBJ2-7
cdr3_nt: TGTGCCAGCAGCCGGGACAGGGGGTACGAGCAGTACTTC
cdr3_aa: CASSRDRGYEQYF

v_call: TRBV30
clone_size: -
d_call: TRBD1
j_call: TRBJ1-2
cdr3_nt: TGTGCCTGGACTTCAGGGGGCGGTTCTGGCTACACCTTC
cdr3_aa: CAWTSGGGSGYTF

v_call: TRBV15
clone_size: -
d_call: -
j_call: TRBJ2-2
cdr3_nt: TGTGCCACCAGCTTCGGGGGAGGCGCCGGGGAGCTGTTTTTT
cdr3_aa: CATSFGGGAGELFF

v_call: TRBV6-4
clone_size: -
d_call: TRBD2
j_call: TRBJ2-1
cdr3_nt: TGTGCCAGCAGCGGGACTAGCGGGAGGGTTGAGCAGTTCTTC
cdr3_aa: CASSGTSGRVEQFF

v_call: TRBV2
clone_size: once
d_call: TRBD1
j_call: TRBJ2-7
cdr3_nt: TGTGCCAGCACCAAGGGACAGGGAGAGCAGTACTTC
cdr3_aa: CASTKGQGEQYF

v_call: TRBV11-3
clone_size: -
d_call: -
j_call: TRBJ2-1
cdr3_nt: TGTGCCAGCAGCTTAGATAGGGATGAGCAGTTCTTC
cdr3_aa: CASSLDRDEQFF

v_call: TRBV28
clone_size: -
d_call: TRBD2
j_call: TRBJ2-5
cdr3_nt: TGTGCCAGCAGCCCCGCCGGGCGGACTAGCGCCGAAGAGACCCAGTACTTC
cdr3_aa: CASSPAGRTSAEETQYF

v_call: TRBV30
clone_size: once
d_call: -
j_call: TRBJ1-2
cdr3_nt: TGTGCCTGGAGTGCCCATGAGGTTGGCTACACCTTC
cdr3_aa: CAWSAHEVGYTF

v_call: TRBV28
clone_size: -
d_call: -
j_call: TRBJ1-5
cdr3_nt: TGTGCCAGCAGTTTGGGGGGCACGGTTAGCAATCAGCCCCAGCATTTT
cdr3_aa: CASSLGGTVSNQPQHF

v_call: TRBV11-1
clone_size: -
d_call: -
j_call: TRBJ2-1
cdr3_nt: TGTGCCAGCAGTAGGGGAAGGGGGAATGAGCAGTTCTTC
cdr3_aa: CASSRGRGNEQFF

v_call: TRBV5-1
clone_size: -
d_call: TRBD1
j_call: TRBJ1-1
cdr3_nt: TGCGCCAGCAGCTCAGGGACAGGAGGGGCTTTCTTT
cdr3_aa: CASSSGTGGAFF

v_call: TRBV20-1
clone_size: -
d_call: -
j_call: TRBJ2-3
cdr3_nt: TGCAGTGCTACCTTGGGGGATACGCAGTATTTT
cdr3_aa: CSATLGDTQYF

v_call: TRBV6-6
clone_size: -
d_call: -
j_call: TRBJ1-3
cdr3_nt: TGTGCCAGCAGCTACGCCCGTGCGGAGGCTGGAAACACCATATATTTT
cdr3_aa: CASSYARAEAGNTIYF

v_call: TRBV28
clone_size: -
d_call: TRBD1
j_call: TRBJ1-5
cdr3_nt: TGTGCCAGCAGTTCACCTACAGGGGTTAATAGCAATCAGCCCCAGCATTTT
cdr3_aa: CASSSPTGVNSNQPQHF

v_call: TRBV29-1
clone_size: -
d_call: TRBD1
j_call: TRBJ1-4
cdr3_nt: TGCAGCGTCCAAACAGGGGGCCGGGAAAAACTGTTTTTT
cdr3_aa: CSVQTGGREKLFF

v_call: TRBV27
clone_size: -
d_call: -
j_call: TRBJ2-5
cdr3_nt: TGTGCCAGCACTGAAGTCGGCGGGAAGAACAAAGAGACCCAGTACTTC
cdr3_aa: CASTEVGGKNKETQYF

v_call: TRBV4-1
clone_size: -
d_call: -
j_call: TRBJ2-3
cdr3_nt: TGCGCCAGCAGCCCTGGGATTCACCAGACAGATACGCAGTATTTT
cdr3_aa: CASSPGIHQTDTQYF

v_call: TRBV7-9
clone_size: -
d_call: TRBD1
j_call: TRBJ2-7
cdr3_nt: TGTGCCAGCAGCCACCGAGGGACAGGCGACTACGAGCAGTACTTC
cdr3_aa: CASSHRGTGDYEQYF

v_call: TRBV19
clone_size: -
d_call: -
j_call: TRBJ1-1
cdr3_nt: TGTGCCAGTAGTGAGGGTCTGGGCACTGAAGCTTTCTTT
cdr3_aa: CASSEGLGTEAFF

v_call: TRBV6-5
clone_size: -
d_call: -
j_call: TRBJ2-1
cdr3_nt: TGTGCCAGCAGCGAGCCTTTCGATCCCAATGAGCAGTTCTTC
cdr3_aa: CASSEPFDPNEQFF

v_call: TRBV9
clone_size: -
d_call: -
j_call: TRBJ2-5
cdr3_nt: TGTGCCAGCAGCGTAGATTATTTCAAGGGGACCCAGTACTTC
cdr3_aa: CASSVDYFKGTQYF

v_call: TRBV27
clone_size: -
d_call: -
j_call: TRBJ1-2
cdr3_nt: TGTGCCAGCAGTTTAAGGTCGCAGGGACCGACTGCTAACTATGGCTACACCTTC
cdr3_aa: CASSLRSQGPTANYGYTF

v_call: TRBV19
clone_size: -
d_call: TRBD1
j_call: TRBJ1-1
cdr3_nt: TGTGCCAGTAGTAACGACAGGGCGAACACTGAAGCTTTCTTT
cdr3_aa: CASSNDRANTEAFF

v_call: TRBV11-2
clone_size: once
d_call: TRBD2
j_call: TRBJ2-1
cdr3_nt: TGTGCCAGCAGCTTATCCTTTAGCGGGACTTACAATGAGCAGTTCTTC
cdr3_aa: CASSLSFSGTYNEQFF

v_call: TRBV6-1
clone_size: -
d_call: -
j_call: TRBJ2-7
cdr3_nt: TGTGCCAGCTGGTCGGAGCTAGACTACGAGCAGTACTTC
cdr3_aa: CASWSELDYEQYF

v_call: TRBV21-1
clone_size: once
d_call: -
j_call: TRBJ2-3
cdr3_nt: TGTGCCAGCGTGAATGTGGGGGCGCGAGTCACAGATACGCAGTATTTT
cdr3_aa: CASVNVGARVTDTQYF

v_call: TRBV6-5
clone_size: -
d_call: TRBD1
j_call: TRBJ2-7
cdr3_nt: TGTGCCAGCAGTGCCACCGGGACAGGGTGGTTCGGGCAGTACTTC
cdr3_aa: CASSATGTGWFGQYF